These 2 T cell receptor beta chains originate from one sample sequenced in a study of OX40 agonist ivuxolimab in advanced cancers. Using immunoSEQ multiplex PCR, the repertoire was profiled, and TCRdb retains in-frame clones only, with some absent. The sample records 40,000 to 55,000 clones, around 80% being singletons. The material was CD4+ or CD8+ T cells sorted from blood, obtained in a trial of the OX40 agonist ivuxolimab. These TCRs come from an adult with an advanced solid tumor such as melanoma, head and neck, liver or kidney cancer.

V is TRBV19 and J is TRBJ2-1, with 11 bases matching TRBD2. Germline values: CDR1 LNHDA, CDR2 SQIVND (reference sequence). J lost 7 bases, V lost 6 bases, and 5 bases had no gene match. The CDR3 has 14 residues. The CDR3 DNA reads TGTGCCAGTAGGCAGACTAGCGGGATAAATGAGCAGTTCTTC. Its protein is CASRQTSGINEQFF.

V usage is TRBV7-9 and J usage is TRBJ2-3; a possible D gene is TRBD2 (6 bases). V was shortened by 1 base and J by 1 base, with 9 bases between the two germline ends. CDR1 is SEHNR, CDR2 FQNEAQ, per germline (reference sequence). There are 15 residues in the CDR3. CDR3 nucleotides: TGTGCCAGCAGCTTAGTCCCGGGAGGCACAGATACGCAGTATTTT. It translates to CASSLVPGGTDTQYF.